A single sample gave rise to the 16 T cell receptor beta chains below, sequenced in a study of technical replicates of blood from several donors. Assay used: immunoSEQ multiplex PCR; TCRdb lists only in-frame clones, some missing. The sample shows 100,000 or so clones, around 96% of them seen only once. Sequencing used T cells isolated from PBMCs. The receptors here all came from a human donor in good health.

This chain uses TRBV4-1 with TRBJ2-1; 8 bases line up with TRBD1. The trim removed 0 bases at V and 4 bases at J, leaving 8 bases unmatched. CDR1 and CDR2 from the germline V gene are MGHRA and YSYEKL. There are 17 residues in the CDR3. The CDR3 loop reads CASSQDPGTGQYNEQFF. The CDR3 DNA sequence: TGCGCCAGCAGCCAAGATCCCGGGACAGGACAATACAATGAGCAGTTCTTC.

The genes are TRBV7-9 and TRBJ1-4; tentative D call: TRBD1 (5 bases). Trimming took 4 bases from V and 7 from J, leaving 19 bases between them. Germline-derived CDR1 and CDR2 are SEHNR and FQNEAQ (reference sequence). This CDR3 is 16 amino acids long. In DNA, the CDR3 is TGTGCCAGCAGCTCAATCCTCGCAGGGTGGGGTGAAAAACTGTTTTTT. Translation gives CASSSILAGWGEKLFF.

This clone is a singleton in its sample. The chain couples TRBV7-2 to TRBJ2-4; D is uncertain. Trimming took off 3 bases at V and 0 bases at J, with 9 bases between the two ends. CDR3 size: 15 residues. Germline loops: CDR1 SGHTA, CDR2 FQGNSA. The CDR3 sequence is CASSLNGLAKNIQYF. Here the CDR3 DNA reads TGTGCCAGCAGCTTGAACGGGTTAGCCAAAAACATTCAGTACTTC.

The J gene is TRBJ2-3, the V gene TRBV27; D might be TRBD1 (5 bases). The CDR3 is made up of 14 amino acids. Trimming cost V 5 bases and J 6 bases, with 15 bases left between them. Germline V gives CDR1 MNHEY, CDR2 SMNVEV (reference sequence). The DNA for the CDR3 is TGTGCCAGCAGTGTCCTTCAGGGTCGGGATACGCAGTATTTT. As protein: CASSVLQGRDTQYF.

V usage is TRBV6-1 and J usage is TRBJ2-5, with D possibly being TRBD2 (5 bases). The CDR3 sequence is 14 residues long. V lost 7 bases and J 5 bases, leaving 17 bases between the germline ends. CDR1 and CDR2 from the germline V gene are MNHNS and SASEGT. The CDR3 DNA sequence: TGTGCCAGCAAACCGGGATCGCACGGGGAGACCCAGTACTTC. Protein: CASKPGSHGETQYF.

CDR3 DNA sequence: TGTGCCAGCAGCCAAGAACAGGGGGCTGGGGCCAACGTCCTGACTTTC. Protein sequence: CASSQEQGAGANVLTF. The chain links TRBV4-2 to TRBJ2-6; 8 bases are shared with TRBD1. V was clipped by 0 bases and J by 2 bases; unmatched bases: 0. The V gene's germline CDR1 is LGHNA and CDR2 YNFKEQ. The CDR3 has 16 residues.

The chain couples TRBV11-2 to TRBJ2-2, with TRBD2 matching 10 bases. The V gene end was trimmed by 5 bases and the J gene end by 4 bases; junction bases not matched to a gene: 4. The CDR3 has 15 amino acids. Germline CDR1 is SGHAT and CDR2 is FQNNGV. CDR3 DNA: TGTGCCAGCAGCCCGGGACTAGCGCGCACCGGGGAGCTGTTTTTT. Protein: CASSPGLARTGELFF.

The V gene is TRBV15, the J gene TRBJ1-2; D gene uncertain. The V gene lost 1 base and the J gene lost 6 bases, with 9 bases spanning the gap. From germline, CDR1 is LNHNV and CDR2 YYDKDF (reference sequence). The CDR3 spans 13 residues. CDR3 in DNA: TGTGCCACCAGCAGAGCTACCGGGGATGGCTACACCTTC. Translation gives CATSRATGDGYTF.

CDR3 sequence reads: CASRQTDLTTDTQYF. In DNA form, the CDR3 reads TGTGCCAGCAGGCAGACAGACTTAACCACAGATACGCAGTATTTT. The V and J genes are TRBV25-1 and TRBJ2-3, with D maybe TRBD1 (5 bases). This CDR3 has 15 amino acids. The germline gives CDR1 MGHDK, CDR2 SYGVNS. Trimming pared 6 bases from V and 2 bases from J, leaving 15 bases between. Based on the CDR3 plus reference TRBV25-1 and TRBJ2-3, the full variable domain is EADIYQTPRYLVIGTGKKITLECSQTMGHDKMYWYQQDPGMELHLIHYSYGVNSTEKGDLSSESTVSRIRTEHFPLTLESARPSHTSQYLCASRQTDLTTDTQYFGPGTRLTVL.

CDR3 protein: CASSLSGRAYEQYF. In nucleotides, the CDR3 is TGTGCCAGCAGTTTATCCGGGAGGGCCTACGAGCAGTACTTC. The V call is TRBV28, the J call TRBJ2-7, with 8 bases fitting TRBD2. The CDR3 runs 14 residues. Germline V gene sequence: CDR1 MDHEN, CDR2 SYDVKM. V gave up 1 base and J gave up 2 bases; unmatched junction bases: 1.

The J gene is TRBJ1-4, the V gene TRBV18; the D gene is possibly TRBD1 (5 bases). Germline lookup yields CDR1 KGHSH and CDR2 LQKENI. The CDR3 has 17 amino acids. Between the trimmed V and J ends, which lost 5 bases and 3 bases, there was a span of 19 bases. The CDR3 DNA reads TGTGCCAGCTCATTTCAGGGTCCCGGAAGCCCTAATGAAAAACTGTTTTTT. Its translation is CASSFQGPGSPNEKLFF.

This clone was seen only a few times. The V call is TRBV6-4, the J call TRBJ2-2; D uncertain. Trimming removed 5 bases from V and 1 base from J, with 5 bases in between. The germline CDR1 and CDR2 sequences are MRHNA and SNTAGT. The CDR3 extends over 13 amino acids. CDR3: CASSSKNTGELFF. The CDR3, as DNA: TGTGCCAGCAGTTCCAAGAACACCGGGGAGCTGTTTTTT.

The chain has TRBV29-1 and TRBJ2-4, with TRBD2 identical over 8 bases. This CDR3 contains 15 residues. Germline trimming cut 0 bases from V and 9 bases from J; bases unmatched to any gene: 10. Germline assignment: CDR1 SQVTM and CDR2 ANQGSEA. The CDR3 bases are TGCAGCGTTGAAGATCCCCTGGCGGGGGGAGGCATTCAGTACTTC. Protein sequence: CSVEDPLAGGGIQYF. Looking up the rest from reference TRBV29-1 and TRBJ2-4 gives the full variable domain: SAVISQKPSRDICQRGTSLTIQCQVDSQVTMMFWYRQQPGQSLTLIATANQGSEATYESGFVIDKFPISRPNLTFSTLTVSNMSPEDSSIYLCSVEDPLAGGGIQYFGAGTRLSVL.

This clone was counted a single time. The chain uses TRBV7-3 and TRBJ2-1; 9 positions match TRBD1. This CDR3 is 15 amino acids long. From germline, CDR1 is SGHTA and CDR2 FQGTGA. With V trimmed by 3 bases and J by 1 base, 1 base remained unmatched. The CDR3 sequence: CASSFGTGSYNEQFF. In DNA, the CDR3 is TGTGCCAGCAGCTTCGGGACAGGGTCCTACAATGAGCAGTTCTTC.

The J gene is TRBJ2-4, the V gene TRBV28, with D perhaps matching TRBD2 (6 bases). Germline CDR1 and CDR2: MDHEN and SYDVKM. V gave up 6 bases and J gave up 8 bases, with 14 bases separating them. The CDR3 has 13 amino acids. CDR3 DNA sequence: TGTGCCAGCAGGGGGGGACCGGCAGACATTCAGTACTTC. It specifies CASRGGPADIQYF.

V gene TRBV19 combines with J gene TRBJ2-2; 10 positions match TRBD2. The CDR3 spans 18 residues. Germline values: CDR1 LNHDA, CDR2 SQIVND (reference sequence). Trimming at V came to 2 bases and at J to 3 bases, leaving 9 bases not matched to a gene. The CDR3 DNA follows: TGTGCCAGTAGTATAAGGGCTAGCGGGAGTGGGGACACCGGGGAGCTGTTTTTT. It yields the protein CASSIRASGSGDTGELFF.